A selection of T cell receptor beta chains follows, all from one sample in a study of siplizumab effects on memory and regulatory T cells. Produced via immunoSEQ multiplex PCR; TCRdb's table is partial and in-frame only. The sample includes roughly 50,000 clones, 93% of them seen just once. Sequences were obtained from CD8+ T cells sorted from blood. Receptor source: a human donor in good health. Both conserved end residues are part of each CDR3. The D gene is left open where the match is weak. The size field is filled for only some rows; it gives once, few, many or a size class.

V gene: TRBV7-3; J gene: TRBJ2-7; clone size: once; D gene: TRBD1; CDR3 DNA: TGTGCCAGCAGCTTGGGACAGGGAGGGGCCTACGAGCAGTACTTC; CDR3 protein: CASSLGQGGAYEQYF
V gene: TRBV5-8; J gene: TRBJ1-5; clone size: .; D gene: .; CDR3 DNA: TGTGCCAGCAGCTTGGTCCGAGGGATGCAGCCCCAGCATTTT; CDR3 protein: CASSLVRGMQPQHF
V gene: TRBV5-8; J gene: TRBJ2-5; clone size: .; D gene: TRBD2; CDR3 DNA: TGTGCCAGCAGCTTGGTGGGACTAGCGGGAGAAGAGGGATTAGGGACCCAGTACTTC; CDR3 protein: CASSLVGLAGEEGLGTQYF
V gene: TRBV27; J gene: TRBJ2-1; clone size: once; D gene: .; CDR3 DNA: TGTGCCAGCAGTCAGGGGCCCTCCTACAATGAGCAGTTCTTC; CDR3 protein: CASSQGPSYNEQFF
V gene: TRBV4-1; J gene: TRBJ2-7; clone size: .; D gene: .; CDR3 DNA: TGCGCCAGCAGACCGCCGGTGGGAGAGCAGTACTTC; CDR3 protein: CASRPPVGEQYF
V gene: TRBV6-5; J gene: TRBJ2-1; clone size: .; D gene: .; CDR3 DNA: TGTGCCAGTGGGCCCTCCTTGGAGCAGTTCTTC; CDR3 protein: CASGPSLEQFF
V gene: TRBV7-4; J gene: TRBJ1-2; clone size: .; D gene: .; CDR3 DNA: TGTGCCAGCAGCTTAGAGCGGATATTTCCTACTAACTATGGCTACACCTTC; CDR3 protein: CASSLERIFPTNYGYTF
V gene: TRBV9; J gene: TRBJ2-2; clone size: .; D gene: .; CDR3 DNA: TGTGCCAGCAGCGTAGAGGGAGACCCCAGGGTTTACACCGGGGAGCTGTTTTTT; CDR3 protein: CASSVEGDPRVYTGELFF
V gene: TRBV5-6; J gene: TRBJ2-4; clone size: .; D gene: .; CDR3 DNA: TGTGCCAGCAGCTCGGACAACAAAAACATTCAGTACTTC; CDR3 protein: CASSSDNKNIQYF
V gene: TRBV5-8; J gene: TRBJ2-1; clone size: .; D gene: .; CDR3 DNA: TGTGCCAGCAGCCAGGACCCGGCATTAGAGCAGTTCTTC; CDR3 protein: CASSQDPALEQFF
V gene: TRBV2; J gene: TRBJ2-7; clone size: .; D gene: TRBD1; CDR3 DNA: TGTGCCAGCAGTTGGGACAGCTCCTACGAGCAGTACTTC; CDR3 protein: CASSWDSSYEQYF
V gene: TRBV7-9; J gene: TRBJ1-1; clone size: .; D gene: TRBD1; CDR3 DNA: TGTGCCAGCAGCTTACTGGGGACAGCGAACACTGAAGCTTTCTTT; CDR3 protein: CASSLLGTANTEAFF
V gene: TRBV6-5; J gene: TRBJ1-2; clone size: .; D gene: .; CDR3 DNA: TGTGCCAGCAGTTACCGGCGACAGACAGATGGCTACACCTTC; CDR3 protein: CASSYRRQTDGYTF
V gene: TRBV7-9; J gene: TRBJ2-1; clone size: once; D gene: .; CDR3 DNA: TGTGCCAGCAGCTTATCGGTAGTTACGGGCAATGAGCAGTTCTTC; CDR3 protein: CASSLSVVTGNEQFF
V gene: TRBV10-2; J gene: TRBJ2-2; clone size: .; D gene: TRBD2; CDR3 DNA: TGCGCCATCTCTATACCGACTAGCGGGATCGGTACCGGGGAGCTGTTTTTT; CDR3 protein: CAISIPTSGIGTGELFF
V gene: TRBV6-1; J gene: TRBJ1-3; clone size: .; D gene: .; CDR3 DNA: TGTGCCAGCAGTGAAAGTCTCATCTCTGGAAACACCATATATTTT; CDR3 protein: CASSESLISGNTIYF
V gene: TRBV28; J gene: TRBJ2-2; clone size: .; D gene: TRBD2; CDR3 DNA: TGTGCCAGCAGTTCACATGGGCTAGCGGACACCGGGGAGCTGTTTTTT; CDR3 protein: CASSSHGLADTGELFF
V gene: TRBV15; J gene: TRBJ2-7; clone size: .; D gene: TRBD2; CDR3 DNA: TGTGCCACCAGCATCCGGACTAGCGGGAGCTACGAGCAGTACTTC; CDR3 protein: CATSIRTSGSYEQYF
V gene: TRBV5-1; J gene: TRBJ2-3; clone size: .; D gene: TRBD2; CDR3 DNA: TGCGCCAGCAGCTTCATTAGCGGGAGGAGCACAGATACGCAGTATTTT; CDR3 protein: CASSFISGRSTDTQYF
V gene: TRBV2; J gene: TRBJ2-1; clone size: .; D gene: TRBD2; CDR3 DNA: TGTGCCAGCAGTCACCTAGCGGAGCAGAACTCCTACAATGAGCAGTTCTTC; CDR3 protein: CASSHLAEQNSYNEQFF
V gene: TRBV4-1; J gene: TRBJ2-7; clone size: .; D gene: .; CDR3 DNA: TGCGCCAGCAGCCAAGAACGGACCACCTACGAGCAGTACTTC; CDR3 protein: CASSQERTTYEQYF
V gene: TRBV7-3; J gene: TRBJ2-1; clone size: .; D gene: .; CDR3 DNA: TGTGCCAGCAGCTGGGGTCAAGGGGAGCAGTTCTTC; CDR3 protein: CASSWGQGEQFF
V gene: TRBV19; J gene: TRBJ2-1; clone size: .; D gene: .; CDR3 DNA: TGTGCCAGTAGTATAGTTGGGACCCCAAAGAATGAGCAGTTCTTC; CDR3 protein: CASSIVGTPKNEQFF
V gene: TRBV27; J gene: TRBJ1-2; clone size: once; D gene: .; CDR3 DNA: TGTGCCAGCAGTTTAGGAGGGGACGCCCACTATGGCTACACCTTC; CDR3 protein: CASSLGGDAHYGYTF
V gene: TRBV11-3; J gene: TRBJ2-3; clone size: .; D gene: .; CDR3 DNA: TGTGCCAGCAGCACCCGAGAGGGACTGACAGATACGCAGTATTTT; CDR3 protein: CASSTREGLTDTQYF
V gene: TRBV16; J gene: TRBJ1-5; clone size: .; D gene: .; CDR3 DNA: TGTGCCAGCAGCCAATGGGAACAGGGCCGGCAGCCCCAGCATTTT; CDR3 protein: CASSQWEQGRQPQHF
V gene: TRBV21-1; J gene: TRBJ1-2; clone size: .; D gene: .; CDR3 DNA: TGTGCCAGCAGCAAAGTCACGGATGGCTACACCTTC; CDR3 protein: CASSKVTDGYTF
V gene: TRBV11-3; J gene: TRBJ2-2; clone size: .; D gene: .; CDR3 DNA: TGTGCCAGCAGCTGGGGCTTGAACACCGGGGAGCTGTTTTTT; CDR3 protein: CASSWGLNTGELFF
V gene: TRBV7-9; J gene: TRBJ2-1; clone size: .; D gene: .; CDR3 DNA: TGTGCCAGCAGCCTATTTCCGATAGGGGTCGGGGTTAAGAATGAGCAGTTCTTC; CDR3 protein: CASSLFPIGVGVKNEQFF
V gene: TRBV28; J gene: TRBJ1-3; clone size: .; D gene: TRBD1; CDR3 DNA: TGTGCCAGCAGTTCACACAGGGGAAGACGAAACACCATATATTTT; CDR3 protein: CASSSHRGRRNTIYF
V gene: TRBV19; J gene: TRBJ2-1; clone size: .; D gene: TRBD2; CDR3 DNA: TGTGCCAGTAGTCTAGCGGGAGGCTACAATGAGCAGTTCTTC; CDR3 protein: CASSLAGGYNEQFF
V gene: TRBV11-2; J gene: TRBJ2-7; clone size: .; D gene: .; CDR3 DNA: TGTGCCAGCAGCTTAGGCTTGGGTCAGGGTTTCGAGCAGTACTTC; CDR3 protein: CASSLGLGQGFEQYF
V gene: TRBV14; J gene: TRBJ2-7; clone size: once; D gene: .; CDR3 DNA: TGTGCCAGCAGCCAAACTAGCCGGGCCATCTACGAGCAGTACTTC; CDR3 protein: CASSQTSRAIYEQYF
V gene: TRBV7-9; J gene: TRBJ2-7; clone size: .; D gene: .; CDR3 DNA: TGTGCCAGCAGCTTAAAGTCTTCGAAGGGGATCTCCTACGAGCAGTACTTC; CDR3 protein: CASSLKSSKGISYEQYF
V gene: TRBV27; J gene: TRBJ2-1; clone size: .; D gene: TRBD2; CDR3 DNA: TGTGCCAGCAGTAGGGAAAAGAGACTAGCGAACGATGAGCAGTTCTTC; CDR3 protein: CASSREKRLANDEQFF
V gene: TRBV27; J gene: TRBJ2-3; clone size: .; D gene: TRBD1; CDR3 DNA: TGTGCCAGCAGTTTACGGACAGGGTCAGATACGCAGTATTTT; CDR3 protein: CASSLRTGSDTQYF
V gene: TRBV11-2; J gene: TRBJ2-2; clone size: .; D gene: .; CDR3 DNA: TGTGCCAGCAGCCAGGGTGCCGGGGAGCTGTTTTTT; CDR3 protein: CASSQGAGELFF
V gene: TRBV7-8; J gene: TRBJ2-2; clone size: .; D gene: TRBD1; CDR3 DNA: TGTGCCAGCAGCTTATCGACAGGGGGTTGGAGATATACCGGGGAGCTGTTTTTT; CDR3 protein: CASSLSTGGWRYTGELFF
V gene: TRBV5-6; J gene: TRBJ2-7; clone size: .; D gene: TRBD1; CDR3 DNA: TGTGCCAGCAGCTTGGCAGGGGGCTCCTACGAGCAGTACTTC; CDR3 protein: CASSLAGGSYEQYF
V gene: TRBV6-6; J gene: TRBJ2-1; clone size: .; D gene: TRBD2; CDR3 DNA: TGTGCCAGCAGGAGCTCCGGGACTACTGATGAGCAGTTCTTC; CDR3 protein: CASRSSGTTDEQFF
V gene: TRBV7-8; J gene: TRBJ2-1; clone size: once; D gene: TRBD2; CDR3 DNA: TGTGCCAGCAGCTTTAGTGGGACTAGCGGGGGGAGCTCCTACAATGAGCAGTTCTTC; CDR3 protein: CASSFSGTSGGSSYNEQFF
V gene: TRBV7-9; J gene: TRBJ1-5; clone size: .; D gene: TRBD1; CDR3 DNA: TGTGCCAGCAGCACGGACAGGGGGTGGCAGCCCCAGCATTTT; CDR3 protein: CASSTDRGWQPQHF
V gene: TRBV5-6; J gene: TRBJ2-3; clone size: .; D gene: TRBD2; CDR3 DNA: TGTGCCAGCACCCTCGGGAGGGCCGCAGATACGCAGTATTTT; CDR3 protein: CASTLGRAADTQYF
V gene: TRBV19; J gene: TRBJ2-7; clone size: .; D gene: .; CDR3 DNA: TGTGCCAGTAGTATAGATCCAATAGGGGACGGATACTACGAGCAGTACTTC; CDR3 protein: CASSIDPIGDGYYEQYF
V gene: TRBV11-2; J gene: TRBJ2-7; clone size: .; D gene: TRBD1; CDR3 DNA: TGTGCCAGCAGCCCTTGGGACAGCCGCTACGAGCAGTACTTC; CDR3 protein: CASSPWDSRYEQYF
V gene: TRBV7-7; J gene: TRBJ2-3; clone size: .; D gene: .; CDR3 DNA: TGTGCCAGCAGCCCCAGGGCCACAGATACGCAGTATTTT; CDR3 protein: CASSPRATDTQYF